Each of the 24 T cell receptor beta chains below was sequenced from the same sample in a study of spatial heterogeneity in lung cancer. Study-wide findings and caveats: Expanded alpha and beta TCR counts within tumors tracked tumor mutation counts.

Time point given: sample taken at primary tumor resection. TCRdb called the 5' RACE reads again in MiXCR, with one record for every CDR3 protein. The data hold 17,000 or so distinct CDR3 sequences, with around 6.5% observed a single time. No antigen is known for these receptors. Sample: lung tumor tissue, taken at surgery. Source of these receptors: a female donor with early-stage non-small cell lung cancer.

This clonotype has a count of ten or more. This chain connects TRBV28 to TRBJ1-1; a possible D gene is TRBD1 (6 bases). The germline V gene has CDR1 MDHEN and CDR2 SYDVKM. There are 14 residues in the CDR3. V lost 4 bases, J lost 1 base, and 10 bases lay in between. The CDR3 DNA sequence: TGTGCCAGCAGTTCCGAGGACAGGAACACTGAAGCTTTCTTT. Translation gives CASSSEDRNTEAFF.

This clonotype is categorized as medium-sized (0.01 to 0.1%). The chain has TRBV7-8 and TRBJ1-1; no clear D. The V end lost 1 base, the J end lost 7 bases, and 13 bases lay between the germline ends. CDR1 is SGHVS and CDR2 is FQNEAQ in the germline V gene. The CDR3 is made up of 14 amino acids. CDR3 protein: CASSLEQRRDEAFF. CDR3 nucleotide sequence: TGTGCCAGCAGCTTAGAACAGAGGAGGGATGAAGCTTTCTTT.

This clonotype has at least ten counts. V and J are TRBV19 and TRBJ1-5; no firm D call. The CDR3 consists of 16 residues. Germline CDR1 is LNHDA and CDR2 is SQIVND (reference sequence). Trimming cost V 1 base and J 0 bases, with 10 bases left between them. The DNA for the CDR3 is TGTGCCAGTAGTATAGTAGGACGGGATAGCAATCAGCCCCAGCATTTT. It encodes CASSIVGRDSNQPQHF. Based on the CDR3 plus reference TRBV19 and TRBJ1-5, the full variable domain is DGGITQSPKYLFRKEGQNVTLSCEQNLNHDAMYWYRQDPGQGLRLIYYSQIVNDFQKGDIAEGYSVSREKKESFPLTVTSAQKNPTAFYLCASSIVGRDSNQPQHFGDGTRLSIL.

By proportion, this clonotype is medium-sized. V usage is TRBV7-2 and J usage is TRBJ1-2; TRBD1 matches at 7 bases. From germline, CDR1 is SGHTA and CDR2 FQGNSA. The V and J ends lost 5 bases and 4 bases, in that order; junction bases with no gene match: 16. CDR3 length: 17 amino acids. CDR3 in amino acids: CASSRGGTASGTYGYTF. CDR3 bases: TGTGCCAGCAGCCGCGGAGGGACAGCAAGCGGCACCTATGGCTACACCTTC.

By share of the sample, this clonotype is medium-sized. CDR3 sequence reads: CASSVAGNNPLLEAFF. In nucleotides, the CDR3 is TGTGCCAGCAGCGTAGCCGGGAATAACCCACTGCTGGAAGCTTTCTTT. This chain links TRBV9 with TRBJ1-1; the D is unclear. The V gene lost 0 bases and the J gene lost 8 bases, with 20 bases spanning the gap. This CDR3 contains 16 residues. The germline V gene encodes CDR1 SGDLS and CDR2 YYNGEE.

The chain recombines TRBV20-1 with TRBJ1-4, with 7 bases aligning to TRBD1. J was trimmed by 1 base and V by 5 bases; bases with no gene match: 13. Germline lookup yields CDR1 DFQATT and CDR2 SNEGSKA (reference sequence). The CDR3 is 17 residues long. CDR3 in amino acids: CSADPRQGVGTNEKLFF. The CDR3 nucleotides are TGCAGTGCTGACCCCCGACAGGGAGTCGGAACTAATGAAAAACTGTTTTTT.

This clonotype was recorded at least ten times. The V and J genes are TRBV28 and TRBJ1-2; 7 nucleotides line up with TRBD1. The CDR3 is 14 amino acids. V trimming: 3 bases; J trimming: 3 bases; junction bases outside the gene matches: 4. Germline CDR1 and CDR2: MDHEN and SYDVKM. Here the CDR3 reads CASSLPGTDYGYTF. CDR3 bases: TGTGCCAGCAGTTTGCCCGGGACAGACTATGGCTACACCTTC.

This clonotype was recorded a few times. This chain connects TRBV20-1 to TRBJ1-6; D unclear. Germline loops: CDR1 DFQATT, CDR2 SNEGSKA (reference sequence). V was cut by 0 bases and J by 6 bases, with 18 bases left in between. The CDR3 totals 17 residues. The chain's CDR3 is CSARDLWQDVTNSPLHF. In DNA form, the CDR3 reads TGCAGTGCTAGAGATCTTTGGCAGGACGTAACTAATTCACCCCTCCACTTT.

This clonotype was found many times. This sequence joins TRBV12-3 or TRBV12-4 and TRBJ2-1; 9 nucleotides agree with TRBD1. CDR3 size: 15 residues. V shed 0 bases and J 6 bases; nucleotides not matched to a gene: 3. The CDR3 DNA sequence: TGTGCCAGCAGTTTAGCCGGGACAGGGACCAATGAGCAGTTCTTC. Its protein is CASSLAGTGTNEQFF.

This clonotype was observed many times. The V gene is TRBV20-1, the J gene TRBJ2-4, with 11 bases matching TRBD2. Germline V CDR1 and CDR2: DFQATT, SNEGSKA (reference sequence). The CDR3 runs 17 residues. The trim removed 6 bases at V and 5 bases at J, leaving 15 bases unmatched. This CDR3 reads CSASLASGGPGQNIQYF. DNA for the CDR3: TGCAGTGCAAGCCTAGCTAGCGGGGGGCCCGGCCAAAACATTCAGTACTTC.

This rearrangement joins TRBV6-5 to TRBJ2-7; TRBD2 might be the D (6 bases). The germline V and J ends were trimmed by 5 bases and 5 bases, with 13 bases remaining between them. Germline values: CDR1 MNHEY, CDR2 SVGAGI. This CDR3 contains 13 residues. The CDR3 is CASSPLGGNEQYF. For the CDR3, the DNA is TGTGCCAGCAGTCCTCTCGGGGGTAACGAGCAGTACTTC.

This clonotype was detected ten times or more. The chain is built from TRBV12-3 or TRBV12-4 and TRBJ2-7; 9 bases agree with TRBD1. V was clipped by 5 bases and J by 5 bases; unmatched bases: 4. The CDR3 length is 13 residues. CDR3 in amino acids: CASSPRTGDEQYF. The DNA for the CDR3 is TGTGCCAGCAGTCCACGGACAGGGGACGAGCAGTACTTC.

The chain has TRBV20-1 and TRBJ2-1; 9 bases match TRBD2. The V gene end was trimmed by 3 bases and the J gene end by 8 bases; junction bases not matched to a gene: 8. Germline V CDR1 and CDR2: DFQATT, SNEGSKA (reference sequence). The CDR3 is made up of 14 amino acids. As DNA, the CDR3 is TGCAGTGCTAGGAGGCGGGGGGGCCCCTATGAGCAGTTCTTC. The encoded protein is CSARRRGGPYEQFF.

This clonotype was picked up a small number of times. The chain uses TRBV5-1 and TRBJ2-3; 10 bases align to TRBD2. The CDR3 loop spans 14 amino acids. The V and J ends lost 7 bases and 3 bases, in that order; junction bases with no gene match: 5. The germline gives CDR1 SGHRS, CDR2 YFSETQ. CDR3 region: CASQRGGSTDTQYF. CDR3 sequence (DNA): TGCGCCAGCCAGCGGGGGGGCAGTACAGATACGCAGTATTTT.

V gene TRBV5-1 combines with J gene TRBJ1-3; TRBD1 agrees at 9 bases. The germline CDR1 and CDR2 sequences are SGHRS and YFSETQ. There are 15 residues in the CDR3. V lost 2 bases and J lost 3; bases outside the gene matches: 3. CDR3 nucleotide sequence: TGCGCCAGCAGCTTACAGGGGGCAGATGGAAACACCATATATTTT. It yields the protein CASSLQGADGNTIYF.

V usage is TRBV6-5 and J usage is TRBJ2-5; D is possibly TRBD1 or TRBD2 (5 bases each). V lost 2 bases to trimming and J lost 1 base, with 11 bases between them. Germline CDR1 and CDR2: MNHEY and SVGAGI. CDR3 length: 15 amino acids. The CDR3, as DNA: TGTGCCAGCAGTTACCACTGGGGGTTCCAAGAGACCCAGTACTTC. Translation: CASSYHWGFQETQYF.

The chain employs TRBV7-9 and TRBJ2-7; D might be TRBD2 (5 bases). V lost 5 bases and J 1 base, leaving 12 bases between the germline ends. The CDR3 runs to 14 residues. CDR1 and CDR2 from the germline V gene are SEHNR and FQNEAQ (reference sequence). The CDR3 sequence is CASSVGGRSYEQYF. CDR3 in DNA: TGTGCCAGCAGCGTAGGAGGCAGGTCCTACGAGCAGTACTTC. The full variable domain, in which reference TRBV7-9 and TRBJ2-7 provide the parts outside the CDR3, is DTGVSQNPRHKITKRGQNVTFRCDPISEHNRLYWYRQTLGQGPEFLTYFQNEAQLEKSRLLSDRFSAERPKGSFSTLEIQRTEQGDSAMYLCASSVGGRSYEQYFGPGTRLTVT.

This clonotype was seen at least ten times. The chain links TRBV5-1 to TRBJ2-3, with TRBD2 matching 7 bases. Trimming at V came to 1 base and at J to 4 bases, leaving 6 bases not matched to a gene. The CDR3 totals 15 residues. Germline assignment: CDR1 SGHRS and CDR2 YFSETQ. CDR3 residues: CASSLRGVRADTQYF. The CDR3 nucleotides read TGCGCCAGCAGCTTGCGGGGGGTCCGTGCAGATACGCAGTATTTT.

This clonotype ranks as medium-sized. The V and J genes are TRBV18 and TRBJ2-3, with a tentative D call TRBD1 (6 bases). The germline V and J ends were trimmed by 3 bases and 2 bases, with 9 bases remaining between them. Germline V lookup: CDR1 KGHSH, CDR2 LQKENI. This CDR3 has 14 amino acids. The CDR3 loop is CASSPDRVTDTQYF. CDR3 coding DNA: TGTGCCAGCTCACCGGACAGAGTCACAGATACGCAGTATTTT.

This clonotype was found many times. V and J are TRBV7-2 and TRBJ1-5; D unresolved. V was pared by 5 bases and J by 3 bases, with 20 bases between. The CDR3 runs to 17 residues. Germline CDR1 is SGHTA and CDR2 is FQGNSA. In DNA, the CDR3 is TGTGCCAGCAGCCCCCGGGTAGACGTAACCCTCAATCAGCCCCAGCATTTT. Translation: CASSPRVDVTLNQPQHF.

By sample fraction, this clonotype is large (0.1 to 1%). The chain joins TRBV24-1 to TRBJ2-3; D is perhaps TRBD1 (6 bases). The V gene's germline CDR1 is KGHDR and CDR2 SFDVKD. V gave up 4 bases and J gave up 6 bases, with 16 bases separating them. This CDR3 has 15 residues. The CDR3 reads CATSEGTPGQDTQYF. The CDR3 DNA reads as TGTGCCACCAGTGAAGGGACACCTGGCCAGGATACGCAGTATTTT.

This clonotype was seen a handful of times. CDR3 bases: TGCGCCAGCAGATCCCAGGAAGGGACAGGGCGACTCGAGCAGTACTTC. Translated: CASRSQEGTGRLEQYF. This sequence joins TRBV5-1 and TRBJ2-7; 9 bases agree with TRBD1. The CDR3 is 16 amino acids. J was trimmed by 6 bases and V by 5 bases; bases with no gene match: 15. CDR1 SGHRS and CDR2 YFSETQ come from the germline V gene.

This clonotype occurred many times. This chain joins TRBV29-1 and TRBJ2-3; D tentatively reads TRBD1 or TRBD2 (5 bases each). V was clipped by 3 bases and J by 0 bases, with 10 bases between them. CDR1 SQVTM and CDR2 ANQGSEA come from the germline V gene. CDR3 length equals 14 residues. CDR3 region: CSVEVGASTDTQYF. The CDR3 DNA is TGCAGCGTTGAGGTCGGGGCTAGCACAGATACGCAGTATTTT.

This clonotype was picked up many times. V usage is TRBV4-1 and J usage is TRBJ1-3, with 7 bases that match TRBD1. Germline CDR1 MGHRA, CDR2 YSYEKL. The CDR3 is 19 amino acids. V was pared by 0 bases and J by 0 bases, with 11 bases of the junction left unmatched. The CDR3 sequence: CASSQDSQGDHPSGNTIYF. The CDR3 region has the DNA TGCGCCAGCAGCCAAGATTCTCAGGGGGACCACCCCTCTGGAAACACCATATATTTT.